A selection of T cell receptor beta chains follows, all from one sample in a study of blood T cell repertoires in COVID-19. Only in-frame clones appear in the TCRdb table, and some are missing; sequencing was by immunoSEQ multiplex PCR. The table records 160,000 or so clones, roughly 74% of them present only once. Sequencing was done on a sample of peripheral blood. These receptors were obtained from an elderly woman with acute or convalescent COVID-19. CDR3s include the opening cysteine and the closing phenylalanine or tryptophan. The order of the fields is J gene, V gene, CDR3 protein.

TRBJ2-1	TRBV6-4	CASSDAQGAQFF
TRBJ1-6	TRBV7-9	CASSLEPGNNSPLHF
TRBJ2-3	TRBV19	CASTLWGADTQYF
TRBJ1-4	TRBV18	CASAKGHLNEKLFF
TRBJ2-5	TRBV9	CASSVEAGFQETQYF
TRBJ2-7	TRBV7-9	CASSLTSGSYEQYF
TRBJ2-1	TRBV5-1	CASSLAPAGAYNEQFF
TRBJ2-5	TRBV3-1/TRBV3-2	CASSQDQLAGKETQYF
TRBJ1-1	TRBV6-5	CASRLDRGNTEAFF
TRBJ2-2	TRBV5-1	CASSLTSRTGELFF
TRBJ1-2	TRBV27	CASRRDGYGYTF
TRBJ2-7	TRBV5-1	CASSLNWQGAYEQYF
TRBJ1-2	TRBV28	CASSLGQKYGYTF
TRBJ2-5	TRBV14	CASSQDLGSGRGETQYF
TRBJ2-7	TRBV21-1	CASSITGQGVYEQYF
TRBJ2-7	TRBV7-6	CASSLGSQGAVYEQYF
TRBJ2-2	TRBV9	CASSVEGLAGQGYAELFF
TRBJ2-1	TRBV12-3/TRBV12-4	CASSLVGVGQFF
TRBJ1-1	TRBV10-3	CAITWTEDTEAFF
TRBJ1-3	TRBV5-4	CASSPRGGAGNTIYF
TRBJ2-7	TRBV28	CASSSPGTSSSYEQYF
TRBJ1-3	TRBV7-9	CASRDRGNTIYF
TRBJ2-2	TRBV5-1	CASSFYGTGAAGELFF
TRBJ2-3	TRBV3-1/TRBV3-2	CASSREVDASGTDTQYF
TRBJ2-7	TRBV4-1	CASSQENSNEQYF
TRBJ1-3	TRBV7-2	CASSLDSPDSGNTIYF
TRBJ2-1	TRBV7-9	CASSLSGAGYNEQFF
TRBJ1-6	TRBV6-4	CASSDSGQANSPLHF
TRBJ2-7	TRBV6-4	CASSRVGTSGSGEQYF
TRBJ1-3	TRBV5-1	CASSEGSSGNTIYF
TRBJ1-2	TRBV30	CACTRTGGWGGYTF
TRBJ1-5	TRBV19	CASTLGQTNNQPQHF
TRBJ2-3	TRBV19	CASSLNAEPWKYF
TRBJ1-2	TRBV11-3	CASVNLQGRTVYGYTF
TRBJ1-1	TRBV28	CASSLHQGREAFF
TRBJ1-2	TRBV3-1/TRBV3-2	CASSQELGRQETF
TRBJ1-1	TRBV9	CASSVSGSHNTEAFF
TRBJ1-6	TRBV5-6	CASSFGWGNSPLHF
TRBJ1-1	TRBV7-2	CASSPVALYNTEAFF
TRBJ1-5	TRBV7-2	CASSLDAGGQPQHF
TRBJ1-3	TRBV3-1/TRBV3-2	CASSQTGTGGSGNTIYF
TRBJ1-6	TRBV27	CASRAGQGYSPLHF
TRBJ2-7	TRBV30	CAWSVTVSYEQYF
TRBJ2-5	TRBV2	CASKSGSSQETQYF